One and the same sample provided the 24 T cell receptor beta chains below, sequenced in a study of blood T cell repertoires in COVID-19. The method was immunoSEQ multiplex PCR; TCRdb's version includes in-frame clones alone and lacks a portion of them. The sample contains about 97,000 clones, approximately 90% of which appear only once. The specimen was peripheral blood. These receptors all stem from a man aged 50-59 years with acute or convalescent COVID-19.

The table lists this clone with a few counts. The chain combines TRBV6-5 with TRBJ1-4; possible D gene TRBD1, 5 bases. The V end lost 4 bases, the J end lost 3 bases, and 9 bases lay between the germline ends. CDR3 size: 14 residues. The germline CDR1 and CDR2 sequences are MNHEY and SVGAGI. Here the CDR3 DNA reads TGTGCCAGCAGTTCAGGGTGGCCTAATGAAAAACTGTTTTTT. This sequence encodes CASSSGWPNEKLFF.

The chain links TRBV6-4 to TRBJ2-7; no firm D call. Germline values: CDR1 MRHNA, CDR2 SNTAGT. CDR3 length: 15 residues. The V gene lost 2 bases and the J gene lost 3 bases, with 14 bases spanning the gap. CDR3 loop: CASSDHNTCCYEQYF. The CDR3 nucleotides are TGTGCCAGCAGTGACCACAACACCTGTTGCTACGAGCAGTACTTC.

The chain combines TRBV10-3 with TRBJ1-1, with 8 bases matching TRBD1. The junction had 7 bases not matched to a gene; V was cut back by 6 bases and J by 1 base. The CDR3 contains 15 residues. CDR1 and CDR2 (germline): ENHRY, SYGVKD. CDR3 bases: TGTGCCATCAGAGAGACAGGGGTCCCGAACACTGAAGCTTTCTTT. Translating it yields CAIRETGVPNTEAFF.

This clone was found once. This chain links TRBV18 with TRBJ1-6, with TRBD1 identical over 7 bases. The CDR3 covers 16 residues. Germline lookup yields CDR1 KGHSH and CDR2 LQKENI. V trimming: 2 bases; J trimming: 5 bases; junction bases outside the gene matches: 6. The CDR3 DNA is TGTGCCAGCTCACCAAAGGGGGCTCGGAATAATTCACCCCTCCACTTT. It is translated as CASSPKGARNNSPLHF.

The J gene is TRBJ1-5, the V gene TRBV11-3; D not certain. This CDR3 has 13 residues. Trimming took off 0 bases at V and 8 bases at J, with 8 bases between the two ends. CDR1 and CDR2 (germline): SGHNT, YENEEA. Here the CDR3 reads CASSLDVAKPQHF. The CDR3 region has the DNA TGTGCCAGCAGCTTAGACGTAGCTAAGCCCCAGCATTTT.

The chain has TRBV6-5 and TRBJ1-2; 7 nucleotides line up with TRBD1. This CDR3 contains 15 residues. Trimming took 5 bases from V and 3 from J; bases not matched to a gene: 9. Per germline, CDR1 MNHEY and CDR2 SVGAGI. The CDR3 DNA sequence: TGTGCCAGCAGTCAACCGGGACAGACATACTATGGCTACACCTTC. It specifies CASSQPGQTYYGYTF.

The V gene is TRBV5-1, the J gene TRBJ2-3, with a tentative D call TRBD1 (5 bases). This CDR3 has 15 residues. Germline loops: CDR1 SGHRS, CDR2 YFSETQ. V gave up 0 bases and J gave up 3 bases, with 11 bases separating them. CDR3 DNA: TGCGCCAGCAGCTTGGCTGGGGCAGGGACAGATACGCAGTATTTT. The encoded protein is CASSLAGAGTDTQYF.

The chain has TRBV5-1 and TRBJ2-3; D not certain. This CDR3 is 13 amino acids long. Germline CDR1 SGHRS, CDR2 YFSETQ. V was trimmed by 1 base and J by 2 bases, leaving 5 bases between them. The CDR3 sequence is CASSLTPTDTQYF. CDR3 bases: TGCGCCAGCAGCTTGACTCCCACAGATACGCAGTATTTT.

The chain joins TRBV11-3 to TRBJ2-1; a possible D gene is TRBD1 (6 bases). Germline V gene lookup returns CDR1 SGHNT and CDR2 YENEEA. With 8 bases removed from V and 4 bases from J, the gap between germline ends came to 12 bases. This CDR3 is built from 13 residues. This CDR3 is CASSGQKYNEQFF. In DNA form, the CDR3 reads TGTGCCAGCTCCGGACAGAAATACAATGAGCAGTTCTTC.

The chain employs TRBV4-2 and TRBJ2-7, with D perhaps TRBD2 (7 bases). Germline V lookup: CDR1 LGHNA, CDR2 YNFKEQ. The V end was cut by 0 bases, the J end by 0 bases, with 15 bases between. The CDR3 consists of 17 residues. In DNA form, the CDR3 reads TGTGCCAGCAGCCAAGAGGGTGGGCGGGGGCTCTCCTACGAGCAGTACTTC. Translation gives CASSQEGGRGLSYEQYF.

V is TRBV14 and J is TRBJ2-5; 11 bases line up with TRBD2. CDR1 and CDR2 (germline): SGHDN, FVKESK. The CDR3 runs 16 residues. Trimming took 1 base from V and 6 from J; bases not matched to a gene: 7. The CDR3 sequence: CASSQGGSGGAQTQYF. The CDR3 nucleotides read TGTGCCAGCAGCCAAGGAGGTAGCGGGGGGGCCCAGACCCAGTACTTC.

The chain links TRBV7-2 to TRBJ2-7, with 8 positions matching TRBD2. Trimming took 2 bases from V and 6 from J; bases not matched to a gene: 3. Germline CDR1 SGHTA, CDR2 FQGNSA. The CDR3 length is 13 residues. The CDR3 DNA reads TGTGCCAGCAGCTTACGGGGGGGGCCCGAGCAGTACTTC. It translates to CASSLRGGPEQYF.

This sequence joins TRBV11-2 and TRBJ1-2; possibly TRBD1 for D (6 bases). This CDR3 is built from 14 residues. Per the germline V gene, CDR1 is SGHAT and CDR2 is FQNNGV. Trimming took 0 bases from V and 8 from J, leaving 13 bases between them. CDR3 sequence: CASSLENRVDGYTF. As DNA, the CDR3 is TGTGCCAGCAGCTTAGAAAACAGGGTGGACGGCTACACCTTC.

This chain uses TRBV6-2 or TRBV6-3 with TRBJ1-2; 10 bases fit TRBD1. The CDR3 covers 16 residues. Germline V gene data show CDR1 as MNHEY and CDR2 as SVGEGT. With V trimmed by 3 bases and J by 8 bases, 12 bases remained unmatched. Written as DNA, the CDR3 is TGTGCCAGCAGTTATCCCCCGGACAGGGGGGCAAGGGGCTACACCTTC. Its translation: CASSYPPDRGARGYTF.

The gene calls are TRBV28 and TRBJ1-2; D ambiguous. This CDR3 region has 10 residues. Germline CDR1 is MDHEN and CDR2 is SYDVKM. The germline V and J ends were trimmed by 3 bases and 6 bases, with 2 bases remaining between them. CDR3 residues: CASSFNGYTF. CDR3 DNA sequence: TGTGCCAGCAGTTTTAATGGCTACACCTTC.

The rearrangement links TRBV28 to TRBJ1-5; 12 bases match TRBD1. Germline V gives CDR1 MDHEN, CDR2 SYDVKM. V gave up 4 bases and J gave up 4 bases; unmatched junction bases: 5. The CDR3 length is 16 residues. CDR3 region: CASSSGTGGANQPQHF. As DNA, the CDR3 is TGTGCCAGCAGTTCAGGGACAGGGGGCGCAAATCAGCCCCAGCATTTT. Filled out from reference TRBV28 and TRBJ1-5, the complete variable domain reads DVKVTQSSRYLVKRTGEKVFLECVQDMDHENMFWYRQDPGLGLRLIYFSYDVKMKEKGDIPEGYSVSREKKERFSLILESASTNQTSMYLCASSSGTGGANQPQHFGDGTRLSIL.

CDR3 sequence reads: CASSREGFYNSPLHF. In DNA, the CDR3 is TGCGCCAGCAGCCGGGAGGGGTTTTATAATTCACCCCTCCACTTT. This chain uses TRBV5-1 with TRBJ1-6, with D possibly matching TRBD1 (5 bases). This CDR3 spans 15 amino acids. Trimming took off 4 bases at V and 4 bases at J, with 12 bases between the two ends. Germline V lookup: CDR1 SGHRS, CDR2 YFSETQ.

This chain's CDR3 is CASSQDQGLTLHF. CDR3 sequence (DNA): TGCGCCAGCAGCCAAGATCAGGGACTAACCCTCCACTTT. The chain recombines TRBV4-3 with TRBJ1-6, with D possibly being TRBD1 (5 bases). This CDR3 has 13 amino acids. CDR1 and CDR2 from the germline V gene are LGHNA and YSLEER. Trimming took 0 bases from V and 14 from J, leaving 11 bases between them.

The V and J genes are TRBV18 and TRBJ1-5, with 8 nucleotides matching TRBD1. Per germline, CDR1 KGHSH and CDR2 LQKENI. The V segment lost 3 bases and the J segment 4 bases; nucleotides outside the gene matches: 8. This CDR3 region has 16 residues. The CDR3 protein is CASSPRGQGANQPQHF. The CDR3 DNA reads as TGTGCCAGCTCACCTCGCGGACAGGGAGCAAATCAGCCCCAGCATTTT.

This clone appeared once. The V call is TRBV30, the J call TRBJ2-3; D gene ambiguous. The V end lost 5 bases, the J end lost 3 bases, and 9 bases lay between the germline ends. Germline CDR1 GTSNPN, CDR2 SVGIG (reference sequence). This CDR3 is 12 amino acids long. The DNA of the CDR3 is TGTGCCTGGCTTCGTTGTACAGATACGCAGTATTTT. Its protein is CAWLRCTDTQYF.

The chain carries TRBV27 and TRBJ1-1; 7 nucleotides align to TRBD1. This CDR3 spans 14 amino acids. The germline CDR1 and CDR2 sequences are MNHEY and SMNVEV (reference sequence). The V segment lost 4 bases and the J segment 4 bases; nucleotides outside the gene matches: 6. The CDR3 sequence is CASSSQAGGTEAFF. CDR3 nucleotide sequence: TGTGCCAGCAGTTCCCAGGCAGGGGGCACTGAAGCTTTCTTT.

This sequence joins TRBV3-1 (or the pseudogene TRBV3-2) and TRBJ1-1; D is undetermined. The germline V gene encodes CDR1 LGHDT and CDR2 YNNKEL (reference sequence). This CDR3 has 13 residues. V lost 0 bases and J lost 11, with 13 bases in between. CDR3 in amino acids: CASSQDRIPRAFF. The DNA of the CDR3 is TGTGCCAGCAGCCAAGATCGTATCCCGAGGGCTTTCTTT.

The chain couples TRBV5-6 to TRBJ2-5; D not resolved. Germline V CDR1 and CDR2: SGHDT, YYEEEE. There are 11 residues in the CDR3. Trimming took 2 bases from V and 3 from J, leaving 2 bases between them. The CDR3 nucleotides are TGTGCCAGCAGCTTCGAAGAGACCCAGTACTTC. Translated: CASSFEETQYF.

The V gene is TRBV7-2, the J gene TRBJ2-2; 10 nucleotides align to TRBD1. The trim removed 6 bases at V and 6 bases at J, leaving 4 bases unmatched. The CDR3 has 14 residues. CDR1 is SGHTA, CDR2 FQGNSA, per germline. The CDR3 loop reads CASRDRGKSGELFF. The CDR3 DNA reads as TGTGCCAGCAGGGACAGGGGGAAGTCCGGGGAGCTGTTTTTT. The variable domain in full, completed from reference TRBV7-2 and TRBJ2-2, reads GAGVSQSPSNKVTEKGKDVELRCDPISGHTALYWYRQSLGQGLEFLIYFQGNSAPDKSGLPSDRFSAERTGGSVSTLTIQRTQQEDSAVYLCASRDRGKSGELFFGEGSRLTVL.